The 10 T cell receptor beta chains below were found in one sample sequenced in a study of T cells in Graves' hyperthyroidism and ophthalmopathy. TCR beta CDR3 sequences were amplified from RNA transcripts. The TCR CDR3 was amplified in a first-round RT-PCR using the HTBI primer set. TCRdb passed the multiplex PCR reads through MiXCR, listing each CDR3 protein once. The sample carries about 380,000 distinct CDR3 sequences, about a fifth recorded once. The material sequenced was blood. The receptors were gathered from a man aged 18 to 29 with Graves' ophthalmopathy.

This clonotype has just one count. The gene calls are TRBV27 and TRBJ2-1, with TRBD1 identical over 7 bases. Germline trimming cut 4 bases from V and 0 bases from J; bases unmatched to any gene: 3. The CDR3 consists of 15 residues. The germline CDR1 and CDR2 sequences are MNHEY and SMNVEV (reference sequence). The CDR3 spells CASSWSGGSYNEQFF. CDR3 nucleotide sequence: TGTGCCAGCAGTTGGTCAGGGGGCTCCTACAATGAGCAGTTCTTC.

The chain couples TRBV28 to TRBJ1-2; 9 nucleotides align to TRBD1. Germline V lookup: CDR1 MDHEN, CDR2 SYDVKM. The CDR3 totals 15 residues. V shed 4 bases and J 2 bases; nucleotides not matched to a gene: 5. DNA for the CDR3: TGTGCCAGCAGTTCCCCCGGGACAGGGAACTATGGCTACACCTTC. It encodes CASSSPGTGNYGYTF.

This clonotype came up many times. The chain joins TRBV6-1 to TRBJ1-1; D gene unclear. This CDR3 has 12 residues. The V gene lost 0 bases and the J gene lost 5 bases, with 4 bases spanning the gap. The germline V gene has CDR1 MNHNS and CDR2 SASEGT. The CDR3 loop is CASSEAETEAFF. CDR3 nucleotides: TGTGCCAGCAGTGAAGCGGAGACTGAAGCTTTCTTT.

This chain uses TRBV9 with TRBJ2-2; D gene ambiguous. Deletions cut 4 bases from V and 5 bases from J, with 9 bases between. This CDR3 spans 13 amino acids. Germline V gives CDR1 SGDLS, CDR2 YYNGEE. The DNA of the CDR3 is TGTGCCAGCAGCATCCTGATTACCGGGGAGCTGTTTTTT. Protein product: CASSILITGELFF. Combining the CDR3 with reference TRBV9 and TRBJ2-2 gives the whole variable domain DSGVTQTPKHLITATGQRVTLRCSPRSGDLSVYWYQQSLDQGLQFLIQYYNGEERAKGNILERFSAQQFPDLHSELNLSSLELGDSALYFCASSILITGELFFGEGSRLTVL.

The rearrangement joins TRBV19 to TRBJ2-1; D uncertain. V was clipped by 3 bases and J by 10 bases, with 10 bases between them. The CDR3 spans 12 residues. CDR1 is LNHDA, CDR2 SQIVND, per germline (reference sequence). The CDR3 bases are TGTGCCAGTAGTATCGGGTTTAAGGAGCAGTTCTTC. Translating it yields CASSIGFKEQFF.

This clonotype appeared many times. The rearrangement uses TRBV6-5 and TRBJ2-7; no firm D call. The CDR3 is 17 amino acids. V lost 0 bases to trimming and J lost 6 bases, with 21 bases between them. Per the germline V gene, CDR1 is MNHEY and CDR2 is SVGAGI. The CDR3 nucleotides read TGTGCCAGCAGTTACTCGAGTAGGACCAACAACCCATTCGAGCAGTACTTC. It is translated as CASSYSSRTNNPFEQYF.

This clonotype was counted ten times or more. V and J are TRBV7-9 and TRBJ2-5; D is possibly TRBD1 or TRBD2 (5 bases each). Trimming shortened V by 2 bases and J by 5 bases, and 15 bases separated the two germline ends. From germline, CDR1 is SEHNR and CDR2 FQNEAQ (reference sequence). This CDR3 region has 15 residues. The CDR3 nucleotides are TGTGCCAGCAGCTTACGCGAGGGGACGAGGGAGACCCAGTACTTC. Amino acids: CASSLREGTRETQYF.

The chain joins TRBV20-1 to TRBJ2-1, with 14 bases lining up with TRBD2. Looked up from germline, CDR1 is DFQATT and CDR2 is SNEGSKA (reference sequence). CDR3 size: 19 residues. V lost 5 bases and J lost 0; bases outside the gene matches: 12. CDR3 protein: CSAGGLAGGFGSSYNEQFF. CDR3 nucleotides: TGCAGTGCTGGTGGACTAGCGGGGGGATTTGGTAGCTCCTACAATGAGCAGTTCTTC.

The chain carries TRBV20-1 and TRBJ1-4; D not resolved. The V end was cut by 0 bases, the J end by 5 bases, with 10 bases between. There are 14 residues in the CDR3. Germline loops: CDR1 DFQATT, CDR2 SNEGSKA (reference sequence). The CDR3 DNA follows: TGCAGTGCTAGAGATCCGACGGAGAATGAAAAACTGTTTTTT. Translated, it gives CSARDPTENEKLFF.

Many counts were recorded for this clonotype. The chain couples TRBV11-2 to TRBJ1-2, with D possibly matching TRBD1 (6 bases). This CDR3 is built from 15 residues. Between the trimmed V and J ends, which lost 1 base and 4 bases, there was a span of 13 bases. Germline V gene lookup returns CDR1 SGHAT and CDR2 FQNNGV. CDR3: CASSLGGAPFYGYTF. The CDR3 DNA follows: TGTGCCAGCAGCTTAGGGGGGGCTCCGTTCTATGGCTACACCTTC.